The rows below give T cell receptor beta chains drawn from one sample of a study of blood T cell repertoires in COVID-19. Data came from immunoSEQ multiplex PCR; TCRdb stores just in-frame clones and leaves some out. The sample records roughly 130,000 clones, 80% to 85% being singletons. The specimen was peripheral blood. The source of these receptors is a man aged 25 to 40 with COVID-19, enrolled during active disease. Both conserved end residues are part of each CDR3. A D gene is named only where the DNA matches it firmly. Clone size is not always given. Where it is, it says once, few, many or a class for expanded clones.

TRBV28	TRBJ1-5	.	.	14	CASWVQGKNQPQHF	TGTGCCAGCTGGGTACAGGGTAAAAATCAGCCCCAGCATTTT
TRBV10-1	TRBJ2-7	.	TRBD1	12	CASSESGGLPYF	TGCGCCAGCAGTGAGTCAGGGGGCTTACCGTACTTC
TRBV5-1	TRBJ2-3	.	.	16	CASSLVAGGDTDTQYF	TGCGCCAGCAGCTTGGTAGCAGGCGGGGACACAGATACGCAGTATTTT
TRBV27	TRBJ2-7	.	.	14	CASSLQGQNYEQYF	TGTGCCAGCAGTTTACAAGGACAAAACTACGAGCAGTACTTC
TRBV5-4	TRBJ1-1	.	.	13	CASSPRAGSEAFF	TGTGCCAGCAGCCCGAGGGCGGGGTCTGAAGCTTTCTTT
TRBV3-1/TRBV3-2	TRBJ2-2	few	TRBD2	20	CASSQEALAGVTLNTGELFF	TGTGCCAGCAGCCAAGAGGCTCTAGCGGGAGTAACCTTAAACACCGGGGAGCTGTTTTTT
TRBV18	TRBJ1-1	.	TRBD1	16	CASSPGGTGVNTEAFF	TGTGCCAGCTCACCAGGAGGGACAGGGGTGAACACTGAAGCTTTCTTT
TRBV6-6	TRBJ2-7	.	TRBD2	16	CASSSPGTSGRVEQYF	TGTGCCAGCAGTTCCCCCGGGACTAGCGGGAGGGTCGAGCAGTACTTC
TRBV12-3/TRBV12-4	TRBJ2-2	.	.	13	CASSQTRTGELFF	TGTGCCAGCAGTCAGACACGTACCGGGGAGCTGTTTTTT
TRBV6-2/TRBV6-3	TRBJ1-5	.	.	16	CASSYHTVNSNQPQHF	TGTGCCAGCAGTTACCACACAGTCAATAGCAATCAGCCCCAGCATTTT
TRBV27	TRBJ2-7	.	.	14	CASSLAGTPGEQYF	TGTGCCAGCAGTTTGGCCGGTACGCCGGGCGAGCAGTACTTC
TRBV28	TRBJ2-1	.	TRBD2	14	CASSPISGPNEQFF	TGTGCCAGCAGTCCCATTAGCGGGCCTAATGAGCAGTTCTTC
TRBV7-6	TRBJ2-1	once	TRBD2	15	CASTLGAGTSAEQFF	TGTGCCAGCACCCTTGGAGCGGGAACCTCCGCTGAGCAGTTCTTC
TRBV30	TRBJ1-2	.	TRBD1	11	CASGQNYGYTF	TGTGCCTCGGGACAGAACTATGGCTACACCTTC
TRBV19	TRBJ2-7	many	.	16	CASSSQGTLSSYEQYF	TGTGCCAGTAGTAGCCAGGGGACACTTTCCTCCTACGAGCAGTACTTC
TRBV5-4	TRBJ1-1	.	.	15	CASSPKTGKGTEAFF	TGTGCCAGCAGCCCAAAGACAGGTAAAGGGACTGAAGCTTTCTTT
TRBV3-1/TRBV3-2	TRBJ2-2	many	.	14	CASSRLDNTGELFF	TGTGCCAGCAGCCGACTAGATAACACCGGGGAGCTGTTTTTT
TRBV2	TRBJ1-3	many	.	12	CASELSGNTIYF	TGTGCCAGCGAGCTCTCTGGAAACACCATATATTTT
TRBV19	TRBJ1-1	.	TRBD1	15	CASSIPGTGNTEAFF	TGTGCCAGTAGTATCCCTGGGACAGGAAACACTGAAGCTTTCTTT
TRBV10-3	TRBJ2-1	.	.	17	CAISESPQGISYNEQFF	TGTGCCATCAGTGAGTCTCCCCAGGGGATATCCTACAATGAGCAGTTCTTC
TRBV6-5	TRBJ1-4	.	.	16	CASSYSSTGTGEKLFF	TGTGCCAGCAGTTACTCATCCACAGGGACCGGTGAAAAACTGTTTTTT
TRBV27	TRBJ1-5	once	.	17	CASSYQTAGTINQPQHF	TGTGCCAGCAGTTATCAGACGGCCGGGACTATTAATCAGCCCCAGCATTTT
TRBV5-4	TRBJ2-2	.	.	17	CASRRMLQGSNTGELFF	TGTGCCAGCAGACGAATGTTGCAGGGGTCTAACACCGGGGAGCTGTTTTTT
TRBV6-6	TRBJ1-6	.	.	13	CASLWQGNSPLHF	TGTGCCAGCCTTTGGCAGGGAAATTCACCCCTCCACTTT
TRBV3-1/TRBV3-2	TRBJ2-1	once	TRBD2	16	CASSQDMAGGPNEQFF	TGTGCCAGCAGCCAAGATATGGCGGGAGGGCCAAATGAGCAGTTCTTC
TRBV24-1	TRBJ1-5	.	TRBD1	15	CATSQGTGSNQPQHF	TGTGCCACTAGCCAGGGGACAGGTAGCAATCAGCCCCAGCATTTT
TRBV9	TRBJ2-3	.	TRBD2	14	CASSASGSTDTQYF	TGTGCCAGCAGCGCTAGCGGTAGCACAGATACGCAGTATTTT
TRBV7-8	TRBJ2-1	.	TRBD2	14	CASSLSGTSDEQFF	TGTGCCAGCAGCTTATCAGGGACTAGCGATGAGCAGTTCTTC
TRBV5-4	TRBJ2-7	.	TRBD2	14	CASSLSGRGYEQYF	TGTGCCAGCAGCCTGAGCGGGAGAGGGTACGAGCAGTACTTC
TRBV29-1	TRBJ1-3	.	.	14	CSVENRQSGNTIYF	TGCAGCGTTGAAAACAGGCAATCCGGAAACACCATATATTTT
TRBV5-4	TRBJ2-7	.	TRBD1	16	CASSLNPGTVSYEQYF	TGTGCCAGCAGCTTGAACCCCGGGACAGTCTCCTACGAGCAGTACTTC
TRBV4-3	TRBJ2-2	.	TRBD2	15	CASSLRTSGSGELFF	TGCGCCAGCAGCCTAAGGACTAGCGGGTCCGGGGAGCTGTTTTTT
TRBV28	TRBJ1-2	.	TRBD1	18	CASSLGTGAWTGGYGYTF	TGTGCCAGCAGTTTGGGGACAGGGGCCTGGACGGGGGGCTATGGCTACACCTTC
TRBV3-1/TRBV3-2	TRBJ2-5	many	TRBD2	18	CASSHVSGTSGSEETQYF	TGTGCCAGCAGCCATGTATCCGGGACTAGCGGGAGTGAAGAGACCCAGTACTTC
TRBV24-1	TRBJ2-1	.	.	14	CATSDLGRRNEQFF	TGTGCCACCAGTGATTTGGGCCGCAGAAATGAGCAGTTCTTC
TRBV6-5	TRBJ2-5	.	.	14	CASSYARAQETQYF	TGTGCCAGCAGTTACGCCAGGGCGCAAGAGACCCAGTACTTC
TRBV1	TRBJ2-3	.	.	18	CTSSQVTREGPSTDTQYF	TGCACCAGCAGCCAAGTAACGCGGGAGGGCCCTAGCACAGATACGCAGTATTTT
TRBV7-2	TRBJ2-7	.	TRBD2	15	CASSPPRGGRYEQYF	TGTGCCAGCAGCCCCCCCCGGGGGGGGAGGTACGAGCAGTACTTC
TRBV30	TRBJ1-5	.	.	13	CAWSVQGHQPQHF	TGTGCCTGGAGTGTCCAGGGGCATCAGCCCCAGCATTTT
TRBV6-5	TRBJ2-1	.	.	14	CASSFSVSYNEQFF	TGTGCCAGCAGTTTCAGCGTCTCCTACAATGAGCAGTTCTTC
TRBV28	TRBJ1-5	.	.	16	CASSFPTGISNQPQHF	TGTGCCAGCAGTTTCCCCACAGGGATTTCCAATCAGCCCCAGCATTTT
TRBV11-2	TRBJ1-2	.	TRBD1	16	CASSLDLQGARYGYTF	TGTGCCAGCAGCTTAGATTTGCAGGGGGCACGGTATGGCTACACCTTC
TRBV7-9	TRBJ2-7	.	.	14	CASSGWGDSYEQYF	TGTGCCAGCAGCGGGTGGGGGGATTCCTACGAGCAGTACTTC
TRBV5-3	TRBJ2-1	.	.	12	CARSHITGTTFF	TGTGCCAGAAGCCATATAACGGGGACAACGTTCTTC
TRBV6-2/TRBV6-3	TRBJ1-6	.	.	14	CASSYSRDNSPLHF	TGTGCCAGCAGTTACTCACGGGATAATTCACCCCTCCACTTT
TRBV28	TRBJ1-3	.	.	12	CASTLAGNTIYF	TGTGCCAGCACCTTAGCCGGAAACACCATATATTTT
TRBV4-3	TRBJ1-5	once	.	14	CASSQDPSNQPQHF	TGCGCCAGCAGCCAAGATCCGAGCAATCAGCCCCAGCATTTT